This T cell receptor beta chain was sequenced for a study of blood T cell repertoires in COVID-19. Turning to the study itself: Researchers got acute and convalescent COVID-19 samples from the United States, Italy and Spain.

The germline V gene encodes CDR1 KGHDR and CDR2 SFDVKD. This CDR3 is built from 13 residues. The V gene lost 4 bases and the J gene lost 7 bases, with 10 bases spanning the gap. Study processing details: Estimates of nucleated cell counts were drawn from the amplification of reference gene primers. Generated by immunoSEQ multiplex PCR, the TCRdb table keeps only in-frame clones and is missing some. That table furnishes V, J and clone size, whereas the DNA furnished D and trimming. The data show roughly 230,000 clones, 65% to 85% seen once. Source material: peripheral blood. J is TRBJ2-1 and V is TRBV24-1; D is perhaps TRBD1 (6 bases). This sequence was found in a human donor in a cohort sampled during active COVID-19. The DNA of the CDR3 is TGTGCCACCAGTGAGCGGACAGATAATGAGCAGTTCTTC. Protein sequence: CATSERTDNEQFF.